Below, one TCR beta chain is given with its context. It has no known antigen specificity. Base qualities were left out, and no much larger clone turns up one base away. The data stem from a study of CD8 T cells in Susac syndrome (dated by TCRdb to about 2019). Some background on the complete study: Whether CD8+ T cell activation and differentiation in Susac syndrome was antigen driven was tested using repertoire sequencing. CD8+ T cell repertoire clonality was compared between eleven to twelve healthy donors, around 14 Susac syndrome patients and approximately 15 multiple sclerosis patients.

General conclusions and limits of the study: The number of individuals in the TCR sequencing and HLA analysis was acknowledged as relatively small.

High-throughput TCR beta sequencing profiled peripheral blood CD8+ and CD4+ T cells from healthy donors, Susac syndrome patients and multiple sclerosis patients. Multiple sclerosis controls were treatment-naive patients with stable or active relapsing-remitting disease fulfilling revised McDonald criteria. Bulk CD8+ and CD4+ T cells were purified by magnetic negative isolation, while CD8+ TEMRA cells were enriched using FACS. Blood was drawn into EDTA tubes, processed within 24 hours, and PBMCs were isolated by density gradient centrifugation. PBMCs destined for TCR sequencing were cryopreserved in liquid nitrogen and later thawed in a 37 °C water bath. The sorted or isolated CD4+, CD8+ and CD8+ TEMRA cells had a purity of 90% or higher. RNA was extracted using the RNeasy kit, and about 0.5 to 1 ug of the RNA was reverse transcribed with random hexamers. The immunoSEQ multiplex PCR assay, covering 54 Vbeta and 13 Jbeta segments, was used to amplify TCR beta CDR3 regions. Bias from PCR amplification was corrected by using a synthetic template baseline for primer optimization and for computational correction. The source study handled its data this way. Reads were annotated to V, D and J genes according to IMGT and were analyzed with immunoSEQ Analyzer, with only productive sequences retained. Clonality was computed as one minus Shannon entropy normalized by log2 of the number of productive unique sequences. For each patient and control, public and private clones were evaluated among the 100 most prevalent clones. Susac-specific clones were defined as absent from healthy and MS cohorts, about 1,100 published viral clones and other ImmuneACCESS disease sequences. Using fastp at Q25 and MiXCR, TCRdb reprocessed the public reads and kept productive beta chains. Every entry covers one CDR3 protein and lists the most common genes and DNA from its rows. The V and J calls shown here were made by TCRdb, not taken from the authors' results. This sample holds approximately 130,000 distinct CDR3 sequences; 91% were observed only once. Of the sample, about 0.23% is held by the ten largest clones.

CDR1 and CDR2, looked up from the germline V gene, are SNHLY and FYNNEI. V sheds 2 bases and J sheds 2 bases, leaving 16 bases between their ends. Its CDR3 holds 16 amino acids, cysteine through phenylalanine. Just the 48-base CDR3 DNA is kept, in frame starting at base 1. The TCR comes from a human donor with multiple sclerosis. The rearrangement joined TRBV2 to TRBJ2-7, and TRBD1 may be the D gene, going by 6 matching bases. The sample taken for sequencing was CD8+ T cells from PBMCs. The sequenced DNA: TGTGCCAGCAGTGAATGGGGACATCCGAGCACCTACGAGCAGTACTTC. This gives the protein CASSEWGHPSTYEQYF. Where the CDR3 stops, the reference TRBV2 and TRBJ2-7 genes take over; the full variable domain is EPEVTQTPSHQVTQMGQEVILRCVPISNHLYFYWYRQILGQKVEFLVSFYNNEISEKSEIFDDQFSVERPDGSNFTLKIRSTKLEDSAMYFCASSEWGHPSTYEQYFGPGTRLTVT.